This T cell receptor (beta chain) was documented in a study of post-analysis software for immune sequencing data. This clonotype was detected only a few times. What it binds is not known. Carried by the TCR beta cDNA libraries were unique molecular identifiers. Out of about 1 to 11 million T cells, a few hundred thousand cDNA molecules were generated. In TCRdb, the PCR reads were re-called with MiXCR into one record per CDR3 protein. Here the sample spans about 540,000 distinct CDR3 sequences, 34% being singletons. Whole-study findings and limits: Normalized Chao1 diversity was significantly reduced in patients versus controls. With TRBV5-6, TRBV5-1 and TRBV20-1 included, 4 or 5 TRBV segments were more frequent in patients than in controls.

Germline V gene data show CDR1 as SGHAT and CDR2 as FQNNGV. Losses at the gene ends were 1 base for V and 0 bases for J; bases not matched to a gene: 3. CDR3 length: 16 residues. Sequencing was performed on blood. J is TRBJ2-7 and V is TRBV11-2; 10 bases align to TRBD2. The clonotype comes from a girl under 18 with multiple sclerosis. This chain's CDR3 is CASSLGTSGPSYEQYF. The CDR3 nucleotides read TGTGCCAGCAGCTTAGGGACTAGCGGTCCCTCCTACGAGCAGTACTTC.